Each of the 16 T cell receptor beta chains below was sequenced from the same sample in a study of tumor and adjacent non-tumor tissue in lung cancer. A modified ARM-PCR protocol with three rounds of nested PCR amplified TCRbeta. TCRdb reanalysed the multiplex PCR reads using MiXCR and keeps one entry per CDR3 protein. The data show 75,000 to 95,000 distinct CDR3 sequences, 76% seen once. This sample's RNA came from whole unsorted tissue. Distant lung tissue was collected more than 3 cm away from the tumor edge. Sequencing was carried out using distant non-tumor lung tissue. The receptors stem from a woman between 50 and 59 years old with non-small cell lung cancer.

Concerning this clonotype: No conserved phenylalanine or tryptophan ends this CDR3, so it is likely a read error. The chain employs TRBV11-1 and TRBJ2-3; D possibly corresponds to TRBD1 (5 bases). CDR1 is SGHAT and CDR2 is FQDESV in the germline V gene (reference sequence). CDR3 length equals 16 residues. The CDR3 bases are TGTGCCAGCAGCTTAGTTTTGTCAGAGGTGACAGAAACGCAGTATTAT. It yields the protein CASSLVLSEVTETQYY.

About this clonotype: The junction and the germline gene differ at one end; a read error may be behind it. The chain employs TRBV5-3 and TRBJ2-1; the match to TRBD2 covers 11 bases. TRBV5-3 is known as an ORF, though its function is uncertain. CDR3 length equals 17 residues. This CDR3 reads CARSLVGLAGGPNERFF. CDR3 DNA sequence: TGTGCCAGAAGCTTGGTCGGATTAGCGGGAGGGCCAAATGAGCGGTTCTTC.

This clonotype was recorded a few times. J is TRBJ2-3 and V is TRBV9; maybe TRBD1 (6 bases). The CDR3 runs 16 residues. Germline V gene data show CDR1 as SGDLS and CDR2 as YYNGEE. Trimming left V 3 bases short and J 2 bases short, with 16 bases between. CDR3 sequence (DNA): TGTGCCAGCAGCGAGTTCTCCAGGGGTCCCACAGATACGCAGTATTTT. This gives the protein CASSEFSRGPTDTQYF. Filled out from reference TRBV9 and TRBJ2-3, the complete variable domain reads DSGVTQTPKHLITATGQRVTLRCSPRSGDLSVYWYQQSLDQGLQFLIQYYNGEERAKGNILERFSAQQFPDLHSELNLSSLELGDSALYFCASSEFSRGPTDTQYFGPGTRLTVL.

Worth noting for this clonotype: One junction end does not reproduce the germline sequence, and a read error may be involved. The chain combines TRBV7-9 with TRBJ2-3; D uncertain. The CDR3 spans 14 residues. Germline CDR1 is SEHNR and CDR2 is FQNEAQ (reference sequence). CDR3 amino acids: CASSSYTIIDTQYF. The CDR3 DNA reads TGTGCTAGCAGCTCCTACACCATCATAGATACGCAGTATTTT. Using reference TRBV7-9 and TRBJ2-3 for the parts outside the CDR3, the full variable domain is DTGVSQNPRHKITKRGQNVTFRCDPISEHNRLYWYRQTLGQGPEFLTYFQNEAQLEKSRLLSDRFSAERPKGSFSTLEIQRTEQGDSAMYLCASSSYTIIDTQYFGPGTRLTVL.

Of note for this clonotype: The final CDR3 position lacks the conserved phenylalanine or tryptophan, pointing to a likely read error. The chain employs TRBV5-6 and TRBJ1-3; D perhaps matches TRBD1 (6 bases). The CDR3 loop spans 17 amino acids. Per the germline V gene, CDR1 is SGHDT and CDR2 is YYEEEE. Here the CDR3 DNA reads TGTACCAGCAGCTTGATCGGGGGACACTCCTCTGGAAACACCATATATTAT. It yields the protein CTSSLIGGHSSGNTIYY.

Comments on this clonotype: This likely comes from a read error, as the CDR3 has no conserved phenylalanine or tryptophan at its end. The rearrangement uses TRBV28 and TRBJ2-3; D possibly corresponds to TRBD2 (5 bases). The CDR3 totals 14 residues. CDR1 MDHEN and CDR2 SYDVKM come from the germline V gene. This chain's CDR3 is CASSFLSGTDKQYL. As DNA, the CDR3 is TGTGCCAGCAGTTTCCTCAGCGGCACAGATAAGCAGTATCTT.

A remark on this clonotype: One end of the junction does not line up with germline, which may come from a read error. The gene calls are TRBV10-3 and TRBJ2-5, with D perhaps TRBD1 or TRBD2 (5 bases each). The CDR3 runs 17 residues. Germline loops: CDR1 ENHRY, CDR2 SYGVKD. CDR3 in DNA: TGTGCCACCAGTCAAGAGGGACGGGGAATAGGGAGAGAGACCCAGTACTTC. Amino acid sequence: CATSQEGRGIGRETQYF.

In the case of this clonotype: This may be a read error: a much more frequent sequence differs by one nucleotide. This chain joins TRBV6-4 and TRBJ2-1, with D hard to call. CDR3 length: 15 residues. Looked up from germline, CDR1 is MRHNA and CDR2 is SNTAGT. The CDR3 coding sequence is TGTGCCAGCCGTGACTCGCCAGAGCTGGCAGGTGAGCAGTTCTTC. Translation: CASRDSPELAGEQFF.

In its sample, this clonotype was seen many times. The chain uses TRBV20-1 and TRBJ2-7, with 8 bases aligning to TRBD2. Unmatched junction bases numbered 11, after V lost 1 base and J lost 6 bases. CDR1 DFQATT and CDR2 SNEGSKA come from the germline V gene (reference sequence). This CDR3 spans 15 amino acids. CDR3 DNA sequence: TGCAGTGCTAGAGTAGGCGAAGCGGGAGTCCGCGAGCAGTACTTC. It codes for CSARVGEAGVREQYF.

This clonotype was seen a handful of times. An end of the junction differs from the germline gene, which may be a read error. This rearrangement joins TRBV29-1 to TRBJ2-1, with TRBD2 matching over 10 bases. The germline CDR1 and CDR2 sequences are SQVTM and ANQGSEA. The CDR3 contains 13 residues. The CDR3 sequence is CSVKKREGGEHSF. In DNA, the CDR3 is TGCAGCGTCAAGAAGCGGGAGGGAGGTGAGCACTCCTTC.

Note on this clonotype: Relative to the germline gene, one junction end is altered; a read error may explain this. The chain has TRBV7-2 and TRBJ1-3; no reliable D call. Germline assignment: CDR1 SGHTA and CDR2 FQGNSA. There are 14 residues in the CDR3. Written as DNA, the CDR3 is TGTGTCAGCAGCGCATCACTCTCTGGAAACACCATATATTTT. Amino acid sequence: CVSSASLSGNTIYF.

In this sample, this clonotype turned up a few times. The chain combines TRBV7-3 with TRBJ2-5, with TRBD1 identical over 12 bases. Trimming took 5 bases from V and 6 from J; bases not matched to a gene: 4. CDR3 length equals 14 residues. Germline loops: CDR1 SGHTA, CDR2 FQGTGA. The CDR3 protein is CASSTGQGAKTQYF. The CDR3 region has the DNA TGTGCCAGCAGCACGGGACAGGGGGCGAAGACCCAGTACTTC.

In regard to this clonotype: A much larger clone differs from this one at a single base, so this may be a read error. Written as DNA, the CDR3 is TGTGCCACCAGTGCAGCGTCGGGAGGTCTCAATGAGCAGTTCTTC. Protein: CATSAASGGLNEQFF. The chain employs TRBV24-1 and TRBJ2-1; 7 bases agree with TRBD2. Germline CDR1 KGHDR, CDR2 SFDVKD. V gave up 5 bases and J gave up 6 bases; unmatched junction bases: 9. The CDR3 consists of 15 residues.

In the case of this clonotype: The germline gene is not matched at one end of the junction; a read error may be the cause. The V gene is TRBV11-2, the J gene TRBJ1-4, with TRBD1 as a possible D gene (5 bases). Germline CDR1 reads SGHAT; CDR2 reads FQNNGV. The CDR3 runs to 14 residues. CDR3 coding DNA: TGCGCCAGCAGCTTAGCAGGGATTAATGGAAAACTGTTCTTT. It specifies CASSLAGINGKLFF.

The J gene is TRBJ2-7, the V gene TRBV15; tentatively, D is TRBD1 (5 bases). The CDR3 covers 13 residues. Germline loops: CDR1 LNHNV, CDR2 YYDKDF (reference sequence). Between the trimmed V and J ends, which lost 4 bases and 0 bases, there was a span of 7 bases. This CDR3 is CATSNRSSYEQYF. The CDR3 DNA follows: TGTGCCACCAGCAACAGGAGCTCCTACGAGCAGTACTTC.

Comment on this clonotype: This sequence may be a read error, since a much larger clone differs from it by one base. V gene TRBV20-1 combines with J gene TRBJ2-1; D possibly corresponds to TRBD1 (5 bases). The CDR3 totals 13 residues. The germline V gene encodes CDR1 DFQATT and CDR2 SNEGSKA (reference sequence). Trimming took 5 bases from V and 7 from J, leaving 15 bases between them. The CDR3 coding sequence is TGCAGTGCTGGGGCCACATATACGAATGAGCAGTTCTTC. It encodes CSAGATYTNEQFF.